A selection of T cell receptor beta chains follows, all from one sample in a study of cytomegalovirus exposure and HLA in healthy donors. The protocol was immunoSEQ multiplex PCR, while the TCRdb copy is restricted to in-frame clones and leaves out a portion. The sample yields roughly 100,000 clones, around 78% seen once. The sequenced material came from PBMCs. Receptors originate from a man aged 40-55 years in good health and CMV-seronegative. Both conserved end residues are part of each CDR3. D genes are given only for firm matches. The size of a clone is reported for some rows only, either as once, few or many, or as a class for expanded clones.

v_call: TRBV7-9; d_call: TRBD2; j_call: TRBJ2-5; clone_size: few; cdr3_aa: CASSLRQRGGQETQYF; cdr3_nt: TGTGCCAGCAGCTTACGTCAGCGGGGGGGACAAGAGACCCAGTACTTC
v_call: TRBV7-9; d_call: .; j_call: TRBJ2-1; clone_size: .; cdr3_aa: CASSPRGSYNEQFF; cdr3_nt: TGTGCCAGCAGCCCTCGAGGCAGCTACAATGAGCAGTTCTTC
v_call: TRBV5-6; d_call: .; j_call: TRBJ1-4; clone_size: .; cdr3_aa: CASSLGGEKLFF; cdr3_nt: TGTGCCAGCAGCTTGGGCGGGGAAAAACTGTTTTTT
v_call: TRBV5-6; d_call: .; j_call: TRBJ1-1; clone_size: few; cdr3_aa: CASSSTVDTEAFF; cdr3_nt: TGTGCCAGCAGCTCGACAGTGGACACTGAAGCTTTCTTT
v_call: TRBV9; d_call: .; j_call: TRBJ1-3; clone_size: .; cdr3_aa: CASSAGTYSGNTIYF; cdr3_nt: TGTGCCAGCAGCGCGGGTACATACTCTGGAAACACCATATATTTT
v_call: TRBV19; d_call: .; j_call: TRBJ2-5; clone_size: .; cdr3_aa: CASSILGGQETQYF; cdr3_nt: TGTGCCAGTAGTATTTTGGGGGGACAGGAGACCCAGTACTTC
v_call: TRBV7-9; d_call: TRBD1; j_call: TRBJ2-1; clone_size: .; cdr3_aa: CASSEQGRDEQFF; cdr3_nt: TGTGCCAGCAGCGAACAGGGGCGAGATGAGCAGTTCTTC
v_call: TRBV30; d_call: .; j_call: TRBJ2-2; clone_size: .; cdr3_aa: CAWSVFRGSTGELFF; cdr3_nt: TGTGCCTGGAGTGTTTTCCGGGGGAGCACCGGGGAGCTGTTTTTT
v_call: TRBV19; d_call: TRBD1; j_call: TRBJ1-4; clone_size: .; cdr3_aa: CASSIIFGQGGEKLFF; cdr3_nt: TGTGCCAGTAGTATTATATTCGGACAGGGCGGCGAAAAACTGTTTTTT
v_call: TRBV2; d_call: .; j_call: TRBJ1-5; clone_size: once; cdr3_aa: CASMGQSNQPQHF; cdr3_nt: TGTGCCAGCATGGGGCAGTCCAATCAGCCCCAGCATTTT
v_call: TRBV9; d_call: TRBD2; j_call: TRBJ2-1; clone_size: .; cdr3_aa: CASSVGGPGLANEQFF; cdr3_nt: TGTGCCAGCAGCGTAGGGGGCCCGGGACTAGCGAATGAGCAGTTCTTC
v_call: TRBV27; d_call: TRBD1; j_call: TRBJ2-1; clone_size: .; cdr3_aa: CASSPDRVSYNEQFF; cdr3_nt: TGTGCCAGCAGTCCGGACAGGGTCTCCTACAATGAGCAGTTCTTC
v_call: TRBV20-1; d_call: .; j_call: TRBJ2-7; clone_size: .; cdr3_aa: CSARRGYEQYF; cdr3_nt: TGCAGTGCTAGACGGGGCTACGAGCAGTACTTC
v_call: TRBV5-1; d_call: .; j_call: TRBJ1-1; clone_size: once; cdr3_aa: CASSLIRGPEAFF; cdr3_nt: TGCGCCAGCAGCTTGATACGAGGGCCTGAAGCTTTCTTT
v_call: TRBV4-1; d_call: TRBD1; j_call: TRBJ2-7; clone_size: .; cdr3_aa: CASSQRDRATYEQYF; cdr3_nt: TGCGCCAGCAGCCAACGGGACAGGGCCACCTACGAGCAGTACTTC
v_call: TRBV2; d_call: .; j_call: TRBJ1-5; clone_size: .; cdr3_aa: CASRYSNQPQHF; cdr3_nt: TGTGCCAGCAGGTATAGCAATCAGCCCCAGCATTTT
v_call: TRBV21-1; d_call: .; j_call: TRBJ2-1; clone_size: .; cdr3_aa: CASSKSRTSRGEQFF; cdr3_nt: TGTGCCAGCAGCAAATCCAGGACTAGTAGGGGTGAGCAGTTCTTC
v_call: TRBV9; d_call: .; j_call: TRBJ2-7; clone_size: .; cdr3_aa: CASSDQTGVTVYEQYF; cdr3_nt: TGTGCCAGCAGTGATCAGACAGGCGTCACCGTCTACGAGCAGTACTTC
v_call: TRBV9; d_call: .; j_call: TRBJ2-3; clone_size: .; cdr3_aa: CASSVTGVGDTQYF; cdr3_nt: TGTGCCAGCAGCGTCACCGGGGTGGGGGATACGCAGTATTTT
v_call: TRBV7-2; d_call: TRBD2; j_call: TRBJ2-3; clone_size: .; cdr3_aa: CASSLGGRGGADTQYF; cdr3_nt: TGTGCCAGCAGCTTAGGAGGGCGGGGGGGCGCAGATACGCAGTATTTT
v_call: TRBV12-5; d_call: TRBD1; j_call: TRBJ1-1; clone_size: .; cdr3_aa: CASGQSKGQGNTEAFF; cdr3_nt: TGTGCTAGTGGTCAATCCAAGGGACAGGGGAACACTGAAGCTTTCTTT
v_call: TRBV7-7; d_call: TRBD2; j_call: TRBJ2-3; clone_size: .; cdr3_aa: CASSLESGGTTDTQYF; cdr3_nt: TGTGCTAGCAGCTTGGAAAGCGGGGGGACCACAGATACGCAGTATTTT
v_call: TRBV19; d_call: .; j_call: TRBJ2-1; clone_size: .; cdr3_aa: CASSPLRGSSYNEQFF; cdr3_nt: TGTGCCAGTAGTCCCTTAAGGGGGAGCTCCTACAATGAGCAGTTCTTC
v_call: TRBV5-8; d_call: .; j_call: TRBJ1-4; clone_size: .; cdr3_aa: CASSGGLSNEKLFF; cdr3_nt: TGTGCCAGCAGCGGAGGGCTCTCTAATGAAAAACTGTTTTTT
v_call: TRBV21-1; d_call: .; j_call: TRBJ2-2; clone_size: .; cdr3_aa: CASSIKNIPGRANTGELFF; cdr3_nt: TGTGCCAGCAGCATCAAGAACATCCCCGGCAGGGCGAACACCGGGGAGCTGTTTTTT
v_call: TRBV5-1; d_call: .; j_call: TRBJ1-3; clone_size: .; cdr3_aa: CASSSSGLRSSGNTIYF; cdr3_nt: TGCGCCAGCAGCTCCTCGGGACTCCGGAGCTCTGGAAACACCATATATTTT
v_call: TRBV19; d_call: .; j_call: TRBJ2-2; clone_size: .; cdr3_aa: CASSPRQDNTGELFF; cdr3_nt: TGTGCCAGTAGTCCCCGACAGGATAACACCGGGGAGCTGTTTTTT
v_call: TRBV7-2; d_call: .; j_call: TRBJ2-3; clone_size: once; cdr3_aa: CASSQGGGANTQYF; cdr3_nt: TGTGCCAGCAGCCAAGGTGGGGGGGCCAATACGCAGTATTTT
v_call: TRBV6-5; d_call: TRBD1; j_call: TRBJ1-1; clone_size: .; cdr3_aa: CASRYRDRTTEAFF; cdr3_nt: TGTGCCAGCAGGTACCGGGACAGGACCACTGAAGCTTTCTTT
v_call: TRBV13; d_call: .; j_call: TRBJ2-3; clone_size: .; cdr3_aa: CASSLYKGLTDTQYF; cdr3_nt: TGTGCCAGCAGCTTGTACAAGGGGCTTACAGATACGCAGTATTTT
v_call: TRBV7-2; d_call: TRBD2; j_call: TRBJ2-7; clone_size: .; cdr3_aa: CASSFQAGGYEQYF; cdr3_nt: TGTGCCAGCAGCTTTCAAGCGGGGGGCTACGAGCAGTACTTC
v_call: TRBV9; d_call: .; j_call: TRBJ1-1; clone_size: .; cdr3_aa: CASSVQGGEAFF; cdr3_nt: TGTGCCAGCAGCGTACAGGGTGGTGAAGCTTTCTTT
v_call: TRBV23-1; d_call: TRBD1; j_call: TRBJ2-7; clone_size: few; cdr3_aa: CASSQSPRDRGHEQYF; cdr3_nt: TGCGCCAGCAGTCAATCCCCCCGGGACAGGGGCCACGAGCAGTACTTC
v_call: TRBV13; d_call: TRBD1; j_call: TRBJ1-2; clone_size: .; cdr3_aa: CASSRQGNNYGYTF; cdr3_nt: TGTGCCAGCAGCAGACAGGGAAATAACTATGGCTACACCTTC
v_call: TRBV18; d_call: TRBD1; j_call: TRBJ1-6; clone_size: .; cdr3_aa: CASSLSGGINSPLHF; cdr3_nt: TGTGCCAGCTCTCTTTCAGGGGGCATCAATTCACCCCTCCACTTT
v_call: TRBV9; d_call: .; j_call: TRBJ2-1; clone_size: .; cdr3_aa: CASSVGPQAGQFF; cdr3_nt: TGTGCCAGCAGCGTAGGCCCCCAGGCGGGGCAGTTCTTC
v_call: TRBV27; d_call: TRBD1; j_call: TRBJ2-7; clone_size: .; cdr3_aa: CASSFHGTGGFYEQYF; cdr3_nt: TGTGCCAGCAGTTTCCATGGGACAGGGGGTTTTTACGAGCAGTACTTC
v_call: TRBV9; d_call: TRBD1; j_call: TRBJ2-7; clone_size: .; cdr3_aa: CASSVGTGGIYEQYF; cdr3_nt: TGTGCCAGCAGCGTAGGGACAGGGGGCATCTACGAGCAGTACTTC
v_call: TRBV11-3; d_call: TRBD2; j_call: TRBJ2-2; clone_size: .; cdr3_aa: CASSTRGLAAYPNTGELFF; cdr3_nt: TGTGCCAGCAGCACCCGGGGACTAGCGGCATATCCGAACACCGGGGAGCTGTTTTTT
v_call: TRBV21-1; d_call: .; j_call: TRBJ2-3; clone_size: .; cdr3_aa: CASSKGDSNTDTQYF; cdr3_nt: TGTGCCAGCAGCAAAGGGGACTCGAACACAGATACGCAGTATTTT
v_call: TRBV7-3; d_call: TRBD2; j_call: TRBJ2-1; clone_size: .; cdr3_aa: CASSLSGGSGGHVFF; cdr3_nt: TGTGCCAGCAGCTTAAGCGGAGGGAGCGGGGGTCACGTCTTCTTC
v_call: TRBV14; d_call: .; j_call: TRBJ2-3; clone_size: .; cdr3_aa: CASSHSVRTDTQYF; cdr3_nt: TGTGCCAGCAGCCATTCAGTTCGCACAGATACGCAGTATTTT
v_call: TRBV29-1; d_call: .; j_call: TRBJ1-2; clone_size: .; cdr3_aa: CSVYSTENRGYTF; cdr3_nt: TGCAGCGTATACTCGACGGAGAATCGTGGCTACACCTTC
v_call: TRBV21-1; d_call: .; j_call: TRBJ2-1; clone_size: .; cdr3_aa: CASSSPPGESEQFF; cdr3_nt: TGTGCCAGCAGCAGCCCCCCGGGGGAAAGTGAGCAGTTCTTC
v_call: TRBV5-4; d_call: .; j_call: TRBJ1-1; clone_size: .; cdr3_aa: CASSFGSRGMNTEAFF; cdr3_nt: TGTGCCAGCAGCTTCGGATCGCGGGGGATGAACACTGAAGCTTTCTTT
v_call: TRBV2; d_call: .; j_call: TRBJ1-1; clone_size: once; cdr3_aa: CASSEGGSNTEAFF; cdr3_nt: TGTGCCAGCAGTGAAGGGGGCAGTAACACTGAAGCTTTCTTT
v_call: TRBV7-3; d_call: .; j_call: TRBJ1-2; clone_size: .; cdr3_aa: CASSLIRRGGGGYTF; cdr3_nt: TGTGCCAGCAGCTTAATTCGCCGCGGGGGTGGCGGCTACACCTTC
v_call: TRBV2; d_call: TRBD1; j_call: TRBJ2-7; clone_size: .; cdr3_aa: CASSEVGTGKSEQYF; cdr3_nt: TGTGCCAGCAGTGAAGTCGGGACAGGCAAGTCCGAGCAGTACTTC
v_call: TRBV18; d_call: TRBD1; j_call: TRBJ1-1; clone_size: .; cdr3_aa: CASSVRQGTNTEAFF; cdr3_nt: TGTGCCAGCTCAGTTAGACAGGGCACGAACACTGAAGCTTTCTTT